These 29 T cell receptor beta chains were all obtained from the same sample, sequenced in a study of blood T cell repertoires in COVID-19. TCRdb's copy holds only in-frame clones and misses some; the assay was immunoSEQ multiplex PCR. This table has some 200,000 clones, more than 75% appearing once. The sample comprised peripheral blood. The receptors here all came from a man aged 35-49 years with active or convalescent COVID-19.

This clone was observed a handful of times. This chain connects TRBV6-5 to TRBJ2-3, with no clear D. The CDR3 covers 13 residues. Looked up from germline, CDR1 is MNHEY and CDR2 is SVGAGI. V dropped 5 bases and J dropped 6 bases, with 12 bases sitting between them. The CDR3 is CASSNLPGDTQYF. The CDR3 coding sequence is TGTGCCAGCAGTAACCTCCCCGGGGATACGCAGTATTTT.

This clone was picked up a small number of times. The rearrangement joins TRBV29-1 to TRBJ1-1; D is undetermined. The germline V gene has CDR1 SQVTM and CDR2 ANQGSEA. Deletions cut 2 bases from V and 6 bases from J, with 13 bases between. CDR3 length equals 13 residues. The CDR3 reads CSVEPGFNSEAFF. As DNA, the CDR3 is TGCAGCGTTGAACCGGGGTTCAACTCTGAAGCTTTCTTT.

This clone was observed once. The V gene is TRBV24-1, the J gene TRBJ1-2; the match to TRBD1 covers 9 bases. The J segment lost 6 bases and the V segment lost 7 bases, leaving 8 bases of the junction unmatched. The CDR3 is 14 amino acids. Germline lookup yields CDR1 KGHDR and CDR2 SFDVKD. The CDR3 DNA is TGTGCCACCAGGCCTGGGACAGGGTCAGATGGCTACACCTTC. Protein: CATRPGTGSDGYTF.

The CDR3 DNA is TGTGCCAGCGTTGGCACTAACTATGGCTACACCTTC. This sequence encodes CASVGTNYGYTF. The rearrangement uses TRBV12-3 or TRBV12-4 and TRBJ1-2; D is ambiguous. The V and J ends lost 8 bases and 0 bases respectively, with 7 bases between them. The CDR3 runs 12 residues.

The J gene is TRBJ2-5, the V gene TRBV3-1 (or the pseudogene TRBV3-2), with D unresolved. V was clipped by 1 base and J by 5 bases, with 11 bases between them. The CDR3 length is 14 residues. From germline, CDR1 is LGHDT and CDR2 YNNKEL (reference sequence). DNA for the CDR3: TGTGCCAGCAGCCAAGTATTAGATTCGGAGACCCAGTACTTC. Its protein product is CASSQVLDSETQYF.

In DNA form, the CDR3 reads TGTGCCAGTAGGAGCACCGGGACAGCGATATCACCCCTCCACTTT. This gives the protein CASRSTGTAISPLHF. The chain recombines TRBV19 with TRBJ1-6; TRBD1 matches at 7 bases. The CDR3 consists of 15 residues. Germline V lookup: CDR1 LNHDA, CDR2 SQIVND (reference sequence). The trim removed 6 bases at V and 10 bases at J, leaving 12 bases unmatched.

The genes are TRBV5-8 and TRBJ2-3, with D tentatively TRBD1 (5 bases). This CDR3 has 15 residues. The ends were cut back, 6 bases at V and 9 bases at J, with 23 bases in the middle. Per the germline V gene, CDR1 is SGHTS and CDR2 is YDEGEE. The CDR3 DNA is TGTGCCAGCAAAGTTATGCAGGGCTTGGTCCCAACGCAGTATTTT. Encoded protein: CASKVMQGLVPTQYF.

The V gene is TRBV29-1, the J gene TRBJ1-2; D is uncertain. Germline CDR1 reads SQVTM; CDR2 reads ANQGSEA. There are 16 residues in the CDR3. Trimming removed 0 bases at V and 4 bases at J, with 18 bases between. CDR3 in DNA: TGCAGCGTTGAAGATTTTGAGGCCGACTCCCCCTATGGCTACACCTTC. Translating gives CSVEDFEADSPYGYTF.

This clone was counted only a few times. V and J are TRBV12-3 or TRBV12-4 and TRBJ2-3, with D maybe TRBD1 (6 bases). CDR3 length: 12 residues. Trimming cost V 9 bases and J 7 bases, with 14 bases left between them. The CDR3 DNA follows: TGTGCCAGTGCTCGGACAGCTAATACGCAGTATTTT. Protein sequence: CASARTANTQYF.

This clone appeared once. This rearrangement joins TRBV5-4 to TRBJ1-5; tentative D call: TRBD1 (5 bases). Germline-derived CDR1 and CDR2 are SGHNT and YYREEE (reference sequence). V lost 4 bases, J lost 3 bases, and 8 bases lay in between. The length of the CDR3 is 13 residues. Here the CDR3 reads CASSQGPNQPQHF. In nucleotides, the CDR3 is TGTGCCAGCAGCCAGGGCCCCAATCAGCCCCAGCATTTT.

The J gene is TRBJ2-1, the V gene TRBV4-2, with 8 bases matching TRBD1. Germline V gene data show CDR1 as LGHNA and CDR2 as YNFKEQ. This CDR3 is 15 amino acids long. V shed 4 bases and J 2 bases; nucleotides not matched to a gene: 4. The CDR3 region is CASSPGTGPYNEQFF. DNA of the CDR3: TGTGCCAGCAGCCCGGGGACAGGTCCCTACAATGAGCAGTTCTTC.

This clone was picked up a small number of times. One end of the junction does not line up with germline, which may come from a read error. This chain links TRBV7-7 with TRBJ1-6; 8 bases align to TRBD1. The CDR3 is 16 amino acids. Germline CDR1 and CDR2: SSHAT and FNYEAQ (reference sequence). The CDR3 protein is CASSSPVGQVNSPLHF. CDR3 nucleotides: TGTGCTAGCAGCTCCCCGGTGGGACAGGTAAATTCACCCCTCCACTTT.

V and J are TRBV2 and TRBJ1-2; D perhaps matches TRBD1 (5 bases). Germline assignment: CDR1 SNHLY and CDR2 FYNNEI. Trimming cost V 1 base and J 2 bases, with 8 bases left between them. The CDR3 consists of 14 residues. In DNA form, the CDR3 reads TGTGCCAGCAGTGAAGGGGGCCTAAACTATGGCTACACCTTC. Its translation: CASSEGGLNYGYTF.

V and J are TRBV25-1 and TRBJ1-6, with 9 bases fitting TRBD1. CDR3 length equals 16 residues. V lost 3 bases and J lost 5; bases outside the gene matches: 5. From germline, CDR1 is MGHDK and CDR2 SYGVNS. CDR3 region: CASSDPGQGNNSPLHF. CDR3 coding DNA: TGTGCCAGCAGTGACCCTGGACAGGGGAATAATTCACCCCTCCACTTT.

The chain combines TRBV7-2 with TRBJ1-2, with D maybe TRBD1 (5 bases). Trimming stripped 2 bases from V and 8 bases from J, with 12 bases between. CDR1 SGHTA and CDR2 FQGNSA come from the germline V gene. CDR3 length equals 13 residues. Here the CDR3 DNA reads TGTGCCAGCAGCTTATCTCAGGGAGGCGGCTACACCTTC. Its translation: CASSLSQGGGYTF.

The V gene is TRBV6-2 or TRBV6-3, the J gene TRBJ2-5, with 7 bases lining up with TRBD2. V was clipped by 0 bases and J by 7 bases; unmatched bases: 2. CDR1 and CDR2 from the germline V gene are MNHEY and SVGEGT. CDR3 length: 13 amino acids. Here the CDR3 reads CASSYSTGGTQYF. The CDR3 bases are TGTGCCAGCAGTTACTCGACGGGGGGGACCCAGTACTTC.

This clone was picked up a small number of times. The CDR3 DNA is TGTGCCAGTAGTATAGTTGCGGGGGCCACCGGGGAGCTGTTTTTT. It translates to CASSIVAGATGELFF. The chain employs TRBV19 and TRBJ2-2; D may be TRBD2 (7 bases). Germline V gene data show CDR1 as LNHDA and CDR2 as SQIVND (reference sequence). This CDR3 has 15 amino acids. V lost 1 base and J lost 4, with 10 bases in between.

The chain combines TRBV28 with TRBJ1-6; weak D call: TRBD1 (6 bases). The CDR3 totals 14 residues. Looked up from germline, CDR1 is MDHEN and CDR2 is SYDVKM. V lost 6 bases to trimming and J lost 5 bases, with 11 bases between them. CDR3 sequence: CASSHRENNSPLHF. In DNA, the CDR3 is TGTGCCAGCAGCCACAGGGAAAATAATTCACCCCTCCACTTT.

This clone was counted between two and nine times. J is TRBJ2-7 and V is TRBV7-9; D call uncertain. In germline, CDR1 is SEHNR, CDR2 FQNEAQ (reference sequence). V shed 5 bases and J shed 3 bases, with 17 bases lying between them. This CDR3 has 15 residues. The CDR3 DNA reads as TGTGCCAGCAGCGCCCGACTCTCCAATTACTACGAGCAGTACTTC. Protein sequence: CASSARLSNYYEQYF.

The chain has TRBV7-2 and TRBJ2-7; 9 bases are a match to TRBD2. The ends lost 5 bases at V and 5 bases at J; junction bases unmatched: 7. There are 14 residues in the CDR3. Per germline, CDR1 SGHTA and CDR2 FQGNSA. As DNA, the CDR3 is TGTGCCAGCAGCCCCGGGACTAGCTTCCACGAGCAGTACTTC. It codes for CASSPGTSFHEQYF. Drawing the rest from reference TRBV7-2 and TRBJ2-7, the complete variable domain is GAGVSQSPSNKVTEKGKDVELRCDPISGHTALYWYRQSLGQGLEFLIYFQGNSAPDKSGLPSDRFSAERTGGSVSTLTIQRTQQEDSAVYLCASSPGTSFHEQYFGPGTRLTVT.

This clone was picked up one time. The chain joins TRBV4-1 to TRBJ1-6, with 10 nucleotides matching TRBD1. The CDR3 extends over 13 amino acids. CDR1 is MGHRA, CDR2 YSYEKL, per germline. V shed 5 bases, J shed 10 bases, and the junction held 2 bases outside the gene matches. CDR3 DNA sequence: TGCGCCAGCAGCGACAGGGGGCGGTCACCCCTCCACTTT. This sequence encodes CASSDRGRSPLHF.

The chain carries TRBV4-3 and TRBJ2-2, with TRBD2 as a possible D gene (6 bases). The CDR3 spans 16 residues. CDR1 and CDR2 (germline): LGHNA, YSLEER. Trimming left V 4 bases short and J 3 bases short, with 15 bases between. As DNA, the CDR3 is TGCGCCAGCAGCCTTGGCGGCGGGATACACACCGGGGAGCTGTTTTTT. Protein: CASSLGGGIHTGELFF.

This clone has just a few counts. The chain has TRBV7-6 and TRBJ2-2; tentatively, D is TRBD1 (5 bases). Deletions cut 5 bases from V and 7 bases from J, with 14 bases between. This CDR3 has 14 residues. CDR1 and CDR2 (germline): SGHVS, FNYEAQ. The CDR3 region has the DNA TGTGCCAGCAGCCCGACAGACGGCCGCGGGGAGCTGTTTTTT. This translates into CASSPTDGRGELFF.

This clone turned up a few times. The chain employs TRBV6-1 and TRBJ1-2; possibly TRBD1 for D (5 bases). Trimming stripped 2 bases from V and 4 bases from J, with 8 bases between. Germline V CDR1 and CDR2: MNHNS, SASEGT. This CDR3 comprises 13 residues. The CDR3 DNA reads TGTGCCAGCAGTGAATTGACAGCCTATGGCTACACCTTC. It is translated as CASSELTAYGYTF.

This clone was observed a single time. The rearrangement uses TRBV27 and TRBJ2-3, with 10 positions matching TRBD1. The V and J ends lost 5 bases and 5 bases, in that order; junction bases with no gene match: 4. There are 14 residues in the CDR3. Germline V CDR1 and CDR2: MNHEY, SMNVEV (reference sequence). The CDR3 DNA sequence: TGTGCCAGCAGTCTTGACAGGGGGCAAGATACGCAGTATTTT. Translation gives CASSLDRGQDTQYF.

On this clone: In the same sample, other DNA sequences code for this CDR3. The chain uses TRBV6-5 and TRBJ1-1; 9 bases are shared with TRBD1. The germline gives CDR1 MNHEY, CDR2 SVGAGI. V lost 6 bases, J lost 0 bases, and 2 bases stayed unmatched. The CDR3 consists of 14 residues. Written as DNA, the CDR3 is TGTGCCAGCAGCCGGGACAGGGTGAACACTGAAGCTTTCTTT. Translated, it gives CASSRDRVNTEAFF.

This clone was counted once. The chain employs TRBV6-5 and TRBJ1-2; D might be TRBD1 (6 bases). Trimming removed 6 bases from V and 4 bases from J, with 9 bases in between. Germline V CDR1 and CDR2: MNHEY, SVGAGI. The CDR3 is 12 amino acids. The CDR3 nucleotides are TGTGCCAGCAGGCTACAGGGCTATGGCTACACCTTC. It codes for CASRLQGYGYTF.

The V call is TRBV5-5, the J call TRBJ2-5; D unclear. The germline V and J ends were trimmed by 0 bases and 0 bases, with 6 bases remaining between them. In germline, CDR1 is SGHKS, CDR2 YYEKEE (reference sequence). The CDR3 loop spans 14 amino acids. DNA of the CDR3: TGTGCCAGCAGCTTGGCAGGTTACCAAGAGACCCAGTACTTC. Its protein is CASSLAGYQETQYF.

J is TRBJ2-2 and V is TRBV28; D gene unclear. There are 14 residues in the CDR3. Per the germline V gene, CDR1 is MDHEN and CDR2 is SYDVKM. V gave up 3 bases and J gave up 1 base, with 6 bases separating them. CDR3 DNA: TGTGCCAGCAGTTTTGCTAGGAACACCGGGGAGCTGTTTTTT. Translating it yields CASSFARNTGELFF.